One and the same sample provided the 23 T cell receptor beta chains below, sequenced in a study of regulatory T cells in long-lasting Graves disease (dated by TCRdb to the early 2020s). The time point label, read with the paper, signifies: persistent/refractory GD, antithyroid drugs over 5 years with positive TRAb. RNA was extracted from PBMCs in TRIzol for both TCR sequencing and RNA sequencing. Library generation was performed with multiplex PCR. The sample was run on an Illumina HiSeq 4000. CDR3 regions were amplified by Arm-PCR with iRepertoire HTBI primers to construct TCR beta libraries. TCRdb ran its own pipeline on the public reads, namely fastp trimming at Q25 and MiXCR clone calling, and kept in-frame beta chains. Rows with a matching CDR3 protein are joined into one entry that keeps the most common DNA and genes. For this sample there are about 660,000 distinct CDR3 sequences; 25% to 30% appear just once. The ten biggest clones cover around 40% of the sample.

The sequenced sample was peripheral blood mononuclear cells (PBMCs), obtained when the disease was refractory, from a patient treated with antithyroid drugs. These receptors all stem from a female donor with Graves disease.

Only one count was recorded for this clonotype. This chain uses TRBV28 with TRBJ2-1; D is ambiguous. The CDR3 loop spans 10 amino acids. CDR1 is MDHEN and CDR2 is SYDVKM in the germline V gene. V was clipped by 8 bases and J by 6 bases, with 5 bases between them. The CDR3 coding sequence is TGTGCCAGCCCTACCAATGAGCAGTTCTTC. Amino acids: CASPTNEQFF.

This clonotype was seen more than once but under ten times. V gene TRBV29-1 combines with J gene TRBJ2-7; maybe TRBD2 (6 bases). V was trimmed by 5 bases and J by 1 base, leaving 15 bases between them. Germline V lookup: CDR1 SQVTM, CDR2 ANQGSEA. The CDR3 is made up of 14 amino acids. The CDR3 region has the DNA TGCAGCGTTCAGGCTAGCGTCGATTCCTACGAGCAGTACTTC. Amino acid sequence: CSVQASVDSYEQYF.

J is TRBJ1-4 and V is TRBV11-2; D call uncertain. V lost 2 bases and J lost 4, with 11 bases in between. CDR1 is SGHAT and CDR2 is FQNNGV in the germline V gene. This CDR3 contains 15 residues. Here the CDR3 reads CASSLTSRSNEKLFF. The CDR3 DNA reads as TGTGCCAGCAGCTTAACGTCGCGGAGTAATGAAAAACTGTTTTTT.

The table lists this clonotype with a few counts. The chain recombines TRBV30 with TRBJ1-6; D gene uncertain. The CDR3 length is 12 residues. Germline CDR1 GTSNPN, CDR2 SVGIG (reference sequence). Trimming left V 4 bases short and J 8 bases short, with 9 bases between. The CDR3 reads CAWTSEYSPLHF. CDR3 bases: TGTGCCTGGACGTCCGAGTATTCACCCCTCCACTTT.

V gene TRBV20-1 combines with J gene TRBJ1-2, with D perhaps matching TRBD1 (6 bases). CDR3 length equals 12 residues. Germline CDR1 DFQATT, CDR2 SNEGSKA (reference sequence). V was clipped by 5 bases and J by 5 bases, with 12 bases between them. The CDR3 DNA reads as TGCAGTGCTGAGGCGGGGGCTTATGGCTACACCTTC. The encoded protein is CSAEAGAYGYTF.

This clonotype was counted only a few times. This chain joins TRBV12-3 or TRBV12-4 and TRBJ1-1, with D possibly being TRBD1 (6 bases). The CDR3 totals 19 residues. V was clipped by 6 bases and J by 1 base, with 27 bases between them. The CDR3 spells CASSLSVGRGNHENTEAFF. The CDR3 region has the DNA TGTGCCAGCAGCCTGTCGGTCGGAAGGGGGAACCATGAGAACACTGAAGCTTTCTTT.

This clonotype was picked up many times. This chain connects TRBV12-3 or TRBV12-4 to TRBJ2-2; TRBD2 aligns across 11 bases. The CDR3 spans 15 residues. Trimming removed 7 bases from V and 4 bases from J; junction bases left unmatched: 5. This CDR3 is CASILSGRGTGELFF. The CDR3 DNA sequence: TGTGCCAGCATCCTTAGCGGGAGGGGCACCGGGGAGCTGTTTTTT.

This clonotype was detected ten times or more. J is TRBJ1-2 and V is TRBV5-1, with 7 bases fitting TRBD1. This CDR3 spans 13 amino acids. Germline CDR1 and CDR2: SGHRS and YFSETQ. J gave up 7 bases and V 4 bases, and 7 bases lay outside the gene matches. The CDR3 DNA reads TGCGCCAGCAGCGCCGACAGGGTGGTTGGCTACACCTTC. Translating it yields CASSADRVVGYTF.

J is TRBJ1-2 and V is TRBV5-1; weak D call: TRBD1 (5 bases). From germline, CDR1 is SGHRS and CDR2 YFSETQ. CDR3 length: 19 residues. Between the trimmed V and J ends, which lost 4 bases and 2 bases, there was a span of 27 bases. The CDR3 DNA follows: TGCGCCAGCAGCAACCCCGTCGGGGCAACACACCTTGCAAACTATGGCTACACCTTC. Protein: CASSNPVGATHLANYGYTF.

The rearrangement joins TRBV6-5 to TRBJ1-2; D is perhaps TRBD1 (6 bases). The ends were cut back, 0 bases at V and 6 bases at J, with 11 bases in the middle. The CDR3 has 14 amino acids. Germline values: CDR1 MNHEY, CDR2 SVGAGI. Here the CDR3 DNA reads TGTGCCAGCAGTTACTCAGCCAGGGGAGATGGCTACACCTTC. It specifies CASSYSARGDGYTF.

Ten or more counts support this clonotype. This chain joins TRBV27 and TRBJ2-7; D gene unclear. Germline-derived CDR1 and CDR2 are MNHEY and SMNVEV (reference sequence). V gave up 2 bases and J gave up 1 base, with 12 bases separating them. This CDR3 region has 15 residues. Here the CDR3 reads CASSLKGEGSYEQYF. The CDR3 DNA sequence: TGTGCCAGCAGTTTAAAGGGCGAAGGATCCTACGAGCAGTACTTC.

This rearrangement joins TRBV2 to TRBJ1-6; no definite D call. Germline CDR1 SNHLY, CDR2 FYNNEI. The ends were cut back, 4 bases at V and 10 bases at J, with 11 bases in the middle. The CDR3 extends over 13 amino acids. The CDR3 coding sequence is TGTGCCAGCAGTGGAGAGAGTAAATCACCCCTCCACTTT. Encoded protein: CASSGESKSPLHF.

The J gene is TRBJ2-7, the V gene TRBV5-1; 11 nucleotides match TRBD1. CDR1 and CDR2 from the germline V gene are SGHRS and YFSETQ. The CDR3 is made up of 14 amino acids. J gave up 6 bases and V 0 bases, and 2 bases lay outside the gene matches. The CDR3 is CASSLGTGGGEQYF. In nucleotides, the CDR3 is TGCGCCAGCAGCTTGGGGACAGGGGGCGGCGAGCAGTACTTC.

For this clonotype: Germline and junction disagree at one end, which may indicate a read error. The rearrangement joins TRBV20-1 to TRBJ2-2, with TRBD2 matching over 12 bases. This CDR3 comprises 17 residues. Looked up from germline, CDR1 is DFQATT and CDR2 is SNEGSKA (reference sequence). The CDR3 spells CSASLLAGGGNAGELFF. CDR3 bases: TGCAGTGCTAGCCTACTAGCGGGAGGCGGGAACGCCGGGGAGCTGTTTTTT.

This clonotype showed up many times. The chain joins TRBV7-2 to TRBJ1-2; D remains ambiguous. Trimming shortened V by 1 base and J by 8 bases, and 14 bases separated the two germline ends. This CDR3 is 14 amino acids long. Per the germline V gene, CDR1 is SGHTA and CDR2 is FQGNSA. Written as DNA, the CDR3 is TGTGCCAGCAGCTTAGATAACAGTTTGAAAGGCTACACCTTC. The encoded protein is CASSLDNSLKGYTF.

In its sample, this clonotype was seen many times. This chain links TRBV11-3 with TRBJ1-1; possibly TRBD1 for D (5 bases). This CDR3 has 15 residues. Trimming left V 0 bases short and J 2 bases short, with 10 bases between. Per germline, CDR1 SGHNT and CDR2 YENEEA. The CDR3 loop reads CASSLDTGPNTEAFF. The DNA of the CDR3 is TGTGCCAGCAGCTTAGACACAGGACCAAACACTGAAGCTTTCTTT.

This sequence joins TRBV4-2 and TRBJ2-1, with 9 bases that match TRBD2. The germline V gene encodes CDR1 LGHNA and CDR2 YNFKEQ. This CDR3 has 16 amino acids. Germline trimming cut 4 bases from V and 6 bases from J; bases unmatched to any gene: 10. The CDR3 here is CASSRSSSGNGNEQFF. CDR3 nucleotide sequence: TGTGCCAGCAGCCGCTCGTCTAGCGGGAATGGCAATGAGCAGTTCTTC.

The V and J genes are TRBV10-3 and TRBJ2-7; D is undetermined. V was shortened by 2 bases and J by 1 base, with 6 bases between the two germline ends. This CDR3 contains 13 residues. Germline lookup yields CDR1 ENHRY and CDR2 SYGVKD. The CDR3 coding sequence is TGTGCCATCAGTGAGACGGAGTCCTACGAGCAGTACTTC. Translating it yields CAISETESYEQYF.

This clonotype appeared a few times. The chain has TRBV15 and TRBJ1-2; 8 bases map to TRBD1. The CDR3 runs 17 residues. J gave up 4 bases and V 0 bases, and 10 bases lay outside the gene matches. CDR1 and CDR2 (germline): LNHNV, YYDKDF (reference sequence). The CDR3 is CATSRDPRKGQVYGYTF. DNA for the CDR3: TGTGCCACCAGCAGAGATCCTCGGAAGGGACAGGTCTATGGCTACACCTTC.

There are a few counts of this clonotype. The J gene is TRBJ2-7, the V gene TRBV6-1; no firm D call. V was cut by 5 bases and J by 4 bases, with 3 bases left in between. The CDR3 has 10 amino acids. Looked up from germline, CDR1 is MNHNS and CDR2 is SASEGT. As DNA, the CDR3 is TGTGCCAGCAGTCAATACGAGCAGTACTTC. Protein product: CASSQYEQYF.

The chain joins TRBV12-3 or TRBV12-4 to TRBJ1-4; D possibly corresponds to TRBD1 (5 bases). The V end was cut by 4 bases, the J end by 12 bases, with 12 bases between. The CDR3 extends over 12 amino acids. In DNA form, the CDR3 reads TGTGCCAGCAGTTGGTCCCTGGGGGAACTGTTTTTT. Amino acid sequence: CASSWSLGELFF.

The chain is built from TRBV15 and TRBJ1-2, with D possibly being TRBD1 (5 bases). Germline values: CDR1 LNHNV, CDR2 YYDKDF (reference sequence). The CDR3 covers 15 residues. Deletions cut 3 bases from V and 6 bases from J, with 17 bases between. The CDR3 sequence: CATSRRGGAPDGYTF. In nucleotides, the CDR3 is TGTGCCACCAGCAGGCGTGGAGGGGCCCCTGATGGCTACACCTTC.

This clonotype has a handful of counts. The gene calls are TRBV13 and TRBJ2-7; D is perhaps TRBD1 or TRBD2 (6 bases each). In germline, CDR1 is PRHDT, CDR2 FYEKMQ (reference sequence). CDR3 length: 16 residues. V lost 1 base and J 3 bases, leaving 16 bases between the germline ends. CDR3 in amino acids: CASSLAAGEDYYEQYF. Here the CDR3 DNA reads TGTGCCAGCAGCTTAGCGGCAGGGGAGGATTACTACGAGCAGTACTTC. Drawing the rest from reference TRBV13 and TRBJ2-7, the complete variable domain is AAGVIQSPRHLIKEKRETATLKCYPIPRHDTVYWYQQGPGQDPQFLISFYEKMQSDKGSIPDRFSAQQFSDYHSELNMSSLELGDSALYFCASSLAAGEDYYEQYFGPGTRLTVT.